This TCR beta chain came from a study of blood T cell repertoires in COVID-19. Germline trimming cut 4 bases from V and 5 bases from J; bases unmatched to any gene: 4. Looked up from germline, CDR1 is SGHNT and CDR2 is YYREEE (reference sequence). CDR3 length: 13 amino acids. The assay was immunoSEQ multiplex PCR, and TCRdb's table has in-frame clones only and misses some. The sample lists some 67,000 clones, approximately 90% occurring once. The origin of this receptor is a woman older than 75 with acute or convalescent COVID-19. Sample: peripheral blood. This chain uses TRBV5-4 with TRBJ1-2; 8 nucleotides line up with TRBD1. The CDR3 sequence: CASSRDRNYGYTF. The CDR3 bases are TGTGCCAGCAGCCGGGACAGGAATTATGGCTACACCTTC.